The 27 T cell receptor beta chains reported below all come from one sample, sequenced in a study of cytomegalovirus exposure and HLA in healthy donors. Primers: 60 Vbeta forward and 13 Jbeta reverse. Libraries were prepared by immunoSEQ multiplex PCR; TCRdb keeps only in-frame clonotypes and omits some of them. The sample holds some 90,000 clones, around 77% seen once. Sequencing was performed on PBMCs. These receptors were taken from a man aged 25-45 years in good health and CMV-seronegative.

This clone was recorded only once. The chain joins TRBV19 to TRBJ2-1, with TRBD2 matching 15 bases. After removal of 7 bases from V and 16 bases from J, the junction contained 11 bases not matched to a gene. Germline-derived CDR1 and CDR2 are LNHDA and SQIVND (reference sequence). This CDR3 region has 14 residues. The CDR3 DNA follows: TGTGCCAGTACTCCCGGGACTAGCGGGGGGTGGCGTTTCTTC. Its translation: CASTPGTSGGWRFF.

CDR3 in DNA: TGCAGCGTTCAGACTAGCGGGAGGTCAGATACGCAGTATTTT. Translated, it gives CSVQTSGRSDTQYF. The chain joins TRBV29-1 to TRBJ2-3; 13 positions match TRBD2. The CDR3 sequence is 14 residues long. Germline lookup yields CDR1 SQVTM and CDR2 ANQGSEA. With V trimmed by 5 bases and J by 4 bases, 3 bases remained unmatched.

This chain links TRBV7-9 with TRBJ1-2; 8 nucleotides agree with TRBD1. The CDR3 loop spans 18 amino acids. J was trimmed by 8 bases and V by 4 bases; bases with no gene match: 21. The germline gives CDR1 SEHNR, CDR2 FQNEAQ (reference sequence). Written as DNA, the CDR3 is TGTGCCAGCAGCTCACTAACCCAATCAAGGACAGGGAGCTGGGGCTACACCTTC. Encoded protein: CASSSLTQSRTGSWGYTF.

This clone was detected a few times. This chain links TRBV7-6 with TRBJ1-1; D gene ambiguous. The V gene lost 1 base and the J gene lost 3 bases, with 6 bases spanning the gap. This CDR3 has 13 amino acids. The germline gives CDR1 SGHVS, CDR2 FNYEAQ. For the CDR3, the DNA is TGTGCCAGCAGCTTAGGTATCGACACTGAAGCTTTCTTT. This translates into CASSLGIDTEAFF.

This clone showed up just a few times. The chain links TRBV29-1 to TRBJ2-1; the match to TRBD1 covers 7 bases. Looked up from germline, CDR1 is SQVTM and CDR2 is ANQGSEA. The CDR3 contains 19 residues. Losses at the gene ends were 6 bases for V and 4 bases for J; bases not matched to a gene: 24. As DNA, the CDR3 is TGCAGCGTACTCACAGGGGCTGTTAAGTATGAACGATCGTACAATGAGCAGTTCTTC. Amino acids: CSVLTGAVKYERSYNEQFF.

This chain links TRBV9 with TRBJ1-2, with TRBD1 matching 11 bases. CDR3 length: 13 amino acids. Germline values: CDR1 SGDLS, CDR2 YYNGEE. With V trimmed by 7 bases and J by 8 bases, 7 bases remained unmatched. Written as DNA, the CDR3 is TGTGCCAGCCGGGACAGGGGGTTAGGGGGCTACACCTTC. Protein sequence: CASRDRGLGGYTF. Variable domain in full (rest from reference TRBV9 and TRBJ1-2): DSGVTQTPKHLITATGQRVTLRCSPRSGDLSVYWYQQSLDQGLQFLIQYYNGEERAKGNILERFSAQQFPDLHSELNLSSLELGDSALYFCASRDRGLGGYTFGSGTRLTVV.

The chain joins TRBV19 to TRBJ2-2; D not resolved. CDR3 length: 14 residues. The V end lost 7 bases, the J end lost 0 bases, and 9 bases lay between the germline ends. The germline V gene encodes CDR1 LNHDA and CDR2 SQIVND (reference sequence). CDR3: CASKPDSNTGELFF. The CDR3 nucleotides read TGTGCCAGTAAACCAGACTCGAACACCGGGGAGCTGTTTTTT.

The chain has TRBV28 and TRBJ2-1; TRBD2 matches 7 bases. J gave up 3 bases and V 2 bases, and 4 bases lay outside the gene matches. The CDR3 has 15 residues. The germline V gene has CDR1 MDHEN and CDR2 SYDVKM. The CDR3 bases are TGTGCCAGCAGTTTAGGGAGCGGGAACTACAATGAGCAGTTCTTC. Translating gives CASSLGSGNYNEQFF.

The rearrangement links TRBV2 to TRBJ2-3; TRBD2 agrees at 7 bases. J gave up 2 bases and V 3 bases, and 11 bases lay outside the gene matches. The CDR3 runs 17 residues. CDR1 is SNHLY and CDR2 is FYNNEI in the germline V gene. CDR3 loop: CASSERLRGDFTDTQYF. Here the CDR3 DNA reads TGTGCCAGCAGTGAGAGGCTCCGGGGGGACTTCACAGATACGCAGTATTTT.

There are a few counts of this clone. The chain is built from TRBV5-6 and TRBJ1-1, with D perhaps matching TRBD1 (5 bases). Germline lookup yields CDR1 SGHDT and CDR2 YYEEEE. The CDR3 extends over 18 amino acids. The V gene lost 3 bases and the J gene lost 1 base, with 22 bases spanning the gap. CDR3 in amino acids: CASSSPSDRAGQNTEAFF. The CDR3 coding sequence is TGTGCCAGCAGCTCCCCATCCGATAGGGCGGGGCAGAACACTGAAGCTTTCTTT.

The chain recombines TRBV5-1 with TRBJ1-2; 8 nucleotides align to TRBD1. J gave up 0 bases and V 4 bases, and 5 bases lay outside the gene matches. This CDR3 comprises 15 residues. Germline lookup yields CDR1 SGHRS and CDR2 YFSETQ. Written as DNA, the CDR3 is TGCGCCAGCAGCACCGGACAGGGACCTAACTATGGCTACACCTTC. Its protein product is CASSTGQGPNYGYTF.

DNA of the CDR3: TGTGCCAGCAGGGGGACAGCCAGCTCTGGAAACACCATATATTTT. Translation gives CASRGTASSGNTIYF. The rearrangement joins TRBV6-1 to TRBJ1-3; 7 positions agree with TRBD1. There are 15 residues in the CDR3. Germline CDR1 is MNHNS and CDR2 is SASEGT. With V trimmed by 6 bases and J by 0 bases, 5 bases remained unmatched.

This clone was detected a few times. The chain is built from TRBV6-1 and TRBJ2-7; perhaps TRBD2 as D (6 bases). V was trimmed by 2 bases and J by 5 bases, leaving 13 bases between them. This CDR3 is 14 amino acids long. Germline V gene data show CDR1 as MNHNS and CDR2 as SASEGT. The CDR3 reads CASSETGTRNEQYF. The CDR3 nucleotides are TGTGCCAGCAGTGAAACCGGGACTCGGAACGAGCAGTACTTC.

The rearrangement links TRBV20-1 to TRBJ1-2; 8 nucleotides agree with TRBD1. This CDR3 contains 11 residues. Germline V lookup: CDR1 DFQATT, CDR2 SNEGSKA (reference sequence). With 8 bases clipped from V and 7 bases from J, the junction kept 6 bases outside the gene matches. The CDR3 loop is CSTRQGSGYTF. Written as DNA, the CDR3 is TGCAGTACCAGACAGGGGAGTGGCTACACCTTC.

J is TRBJ1-6 and V is TRBV27, with D perhaps TRBD1 (6 bases). Germline CDR1 and CDR2: MNHEY and SMNVEV (reference sequence). CDR3 length equals 15 residues. With 6 bases removed from V and 7 bases from J, the gap between germline ends came to 16 bases. The CDR3, as DNA: TGTGCCAGCAGGGAGTTGGGGGCACGGAATTCACCCCTCCACTTT. Amino acids: CASRELGARNSPLHF.

Only one count was recorded for this clone. V usage is TRBV7-2 and J usage is TRBJ2-1; the match to TRBD1 covers 9 bases. CDR3 size: 16 residues. Per the germline V gene, CDR1 is SGHTA and CDR2 is FQGNSA. The V and J ends lost 5 bases and 8 bases, in that order; junction bases with no gene match: 13. The CDR3 DNA follows: TGTGCCAGCAGCCCGGCGCCGGGACAGGGTCTGGATGAGCAGTTCTTC. Its translation is CASSPAPGQGLDEQFF.

CDR3 DNA sequence: TGTGCCAGCAGCGTCGGGACAGGGGGCGCATTCGCCACTGAAGCTTTCTTT. Its translation: CASSVGTGGAFATEAFF. The chain employs TRBV9 and TRBJ1-1, with 12 positions matching TRBD1. Germline assignment: CDR1 SGDLS and CDR2 YYNGEE. V lost 2 bases, J lost 4 bases, and 9 bases stayed unmatched. This CDR3 has 17 amino acids.

V is TRBV7-9 and J is TRBJ1-4, with TRBD1 identical over 8 bases. With 5 bases clipped from V and 3 bases from J, the junction kept 5 bases outside the gene matches. Germline CDR1 SEHNR, CDR2 FQNEAQ (reference sequence). The CDR3 loop spans 15 amino acids. The CDR3 DNA reads as TGTGCCAGCAGCCCGCGGACAGGGCCTAATGAAAAACTGTTTTTT. It specifies CASSPRTGPNEKLFF.

For the CDR3, the DNA is TGTGCCAGCATAAACAGGGACAGCACTGAAGCTTTCTTT. Its protein is CASINRDSTEAFF. This chain joins TRBV5-5 and TRBJ1-1, with 7 bases lining up with TRBD1. The V segment lost 6 bases and the J segment 4 bases; nucleotides outside the gene matches: 6. The CDR3 totals 13 residues. Germline CDR1 SGHKS, CDR2 YYEKEE (reference sequence).

A single count supports this clone. J is TRBJ1-4 and V is TRBV7-8, with D unclear. Germline values: CDR1 SGHVS, CDR2 FQNEAQ. Trimming took 0 bases from V and 11 from J, leaving 10 bases between them. The CDR3 is made up of 13 amino acids. The CDR3 sequence is CASSLALQVKLFF. In DNA, the CDR3 is TGTGCCAGCAGCTTAGCGCTGCAGGTCAAACTGTTTTTT.

This clone was detected a few times. This chain links TRBV6-1 with TRBJ2-7; possibly TRBD1 for D (5 bases). The CDR3 is made up of 13 amino acids. The germline V gene has CDR1 MNHNS and CDR2 SASEGT. Trimming took 5 bases from V and 4 from J, leaving 12 bases between them. The CDR3 protein is CASSKTAFYEQYV. The CDR3 bases are TGTGCCAGCAGTAAGACAGCGTTTTACGAGCAGTACGTC.

In its sample, this clone was seen once. The CDR3 DNA sequence: TGTGCCAGTAGTCGGAGCGGGAGTTATGAGCAGTTCTTC. This codes for CASSRSGSYEQFF. The chain employs TRBV19 and TRBJ2-1; TRBD2 agrees at 8 bases. Per germline, CDR1 LNHDA and CDR2 SQIVND (reference sequence). V lost 5 bases and J lost 8; bases outside the gene matches: 5. This CDR3 region has 13 residues.

This chain joins TRBV11-2 and TRBJ2-5, with 7 nucleotides matching TRBD1. This CDR3 spans 15 amino acids. The V gene end was trimmed by 5 bases and the J gene end by 3 bases; junction bases not matched to a gene: 9. Germline loops: CDR1 SGHAT, CDR2 FQNNGV. In DNA form, the CDR3 reads TGTGCCAGCAGCACCCGGGACAGAAGAGAAGAGACCCAGTACTTC. Protein product: CASSTRDRREETQYF.

The chain has TRBV7-9 and TRBJ1-6, with TRBD1 identical over 9 bases. CDR3 length: 14 residues. Per the germline V gene, CDR1 is SEHNR and CDR2 is FQNEAQ (reference sequence). The ends lost 5 bases at V and 8 bases at J; junction bases unmatched: 4. DNA of the CDR3: TGTGCCAGCAGCCGGGACAGGGTTGATTCACCCCTCCACTTT. Translating it yields CASSRDRVDSPLHF. Full variable domain (remainder filled in from reference TRBV7-9 and TRBJ1-6): DTGVSQNPRHKITKRGQNVTFRCDPISEHNRLYWYRQTLGQGPEFLTYFQNEAQLEKSRLLSDRFSAERPKGSFSTLEIQRTEQGDSAMYLCASSRDRVDSPLHFGNGTRLTVT.

The genes are TRBV9 and TRBJ2-6; D possibly corresponds to TRBD2 (6 bases). Germline values: CDR1 SGDLS, CDR2 YYNGEE. Trimming shortened V by 0 bases and J by 4 bases, and 26 bases separated the two germline ends. The CDR3 totals 21 residues. The CDR3 sequence is CASSVALAPRADPGGANVLTF. For the CDR3, the DNA is TGTGCCAGCAGCGTAGCCCTAGCGCCCCGTGCAGACCCGGGAGGGGCCAACGTCCTGACTTTC.

The genes are TRBV9 and TRBJ2-2; TRBD2 might be the D (6 bases). V gave up 1 base and J gave up 3 bases, with 7 bases separating them. This CDR3 contains 14 residues. CDR1 and CDR2 from the germline V gene are SGDLS and YYNGEE. The DNA of the CDR3 is TGTGCCAGCAGCGTAAGGAGGGACACCGGGGAGCTGTTTTTT. Translated, it gives CASSVRRDTGELFF.

The chain employs TRBV2 and TRBJ1-2, with D perhaps matching TRBD1 (6 bases). The CDR3 has 13 residues. CDR1 is SNHLY, CDR2 FYNNEI, per germline. V was cut by 8 bases and J by 4 bases, with 14 bases left in between. The CDR3 sequence: CASSRGLSYGYTF. Here the CDR3 DNA reads TGTGCCAGCTCGCGGGGGCTGTCCTATGGCTACACCTTC.